The next 7 T cell receptor beta chains were all read from a single sample in a study of cytomegalovirus exposure and HLA in healthy donors. Profiled with immunoSEQ multiplex PCR; TCRdb holds only in-frame clones, not every one. This sample yields approximately 210,000 clones, of which 86% are seen a single time; more than 1.1% belongs to the top ten. The sample consisted of PBMCs. Receptors originate from a woman under 30 in good health and CMV-seronegative.

This chain links TRBV6-6 with TRBJ2-1, with 8 nucleotides matching TRBD2. Unmatched junction bases numbered 4, after V lost 5 bases and J lost 4 bases. The CDR3 spans 14 residues. From germline, CDR1 is MNHNY and CDR2 SVGAGI (reference sequence). Here the CDR3 reads CASSIGGAYNEQFF. The CDR3 nucleotides are TGTGCCAGCAGTATCGGGGGGGCATACAATGAGCAGTTCTTC.

The V and J genes are TRBV19 and TRBJ2-1, with a tentative D call TRBD2 (6 bases). This CDR3 comprises 14 residues. Trimming shortened V by 2 bases and J by 7 bases, and 12 bases separated the two germline ends. Germline values: CDR1 LNHDA, CDR2 SQIVND (reference sequence). The CDR3 coding sequence is TGTGCCAGTAGTATAAGCCTGGGGACTAATGAGCAGTTCTTC. Its protein is CASSISLGTNEQFF.

The V gene is TRBV9, the J gene TRBJ2-7; D might be TRBD2 (5 bases). The CDR3 length is 15 residues. The V gene's germline CDR1 is SGDLS and CDR2 YYNGEE. Trimming removed 2 bases at V and 0 bases at J, with 12 bases between. In nucleotides, the CDR3 is TGTGCCAGCAGCGTCGGAGGACTGACCTCCTACGAGCAGTACTTC. Translation: CASSVGGLTSYEQYF.

The rearrangement joins TRBV20-1 to TRBJ1-1; D is ambiguous. The V end lost 6 bases, the J end lost 4 bases, and 6 bases lay between the germline ends. The germline gives CDR1 DFQATT, CDR2 SNEGSKA (reference sequence). The CDR3 spans 10 residues. CDR3 sequence: CSAFSTEAFF. The CDR3 DNA reads TGCAGTGCCTTCAGCACTGAAGCTTTCTTT.

The V gene is TRBV2, the J gene TRBJ2-3; unclear D gene. Trimming removed 2 bases at V and 6 bases at J, with 12 bases between. CDR3 length: 14 residues. The germline V gene encodes CDR1 SNHLY and CDR2 FYNNEI. The CDR3 sequence is CASSERVPVDTQYF. The CDR3 DNA sequence: TGTGCCAGCAGTGAACGGGTCCCAGTCGATACGCAGTATTTT. Full variable domain (outside the CDR3, taken from reference TRBV2 and TRBJ2-3): EPEVTQTPSHQVTQMGQEVILRCVPISNHLYFYWYRQILGQKVEFLVSFYNNEISEKSEIFDDQFSVERPDGSNFTLKIRSTKLEDSAMYFCASSERVPVDTQYFGPGTRLTVL.

V is TRBV25-1 and J is TRBJ2-2; the D gene is possibly TRBD1 (5 bases). CDR1 and CDR2 (germline): MGHDK, SYGVNS. V lost 4 bases and J 6 bases, leaving 12 bases between the germline ends. This CDR3 is 14 amino acids long. The CDR3 sequence is CASSVLGAPGELFF. The CDR3 nucleotides read TGTGCCAGCAGTGTCCTTGGGGCGCCCGGGGAGCTGTTTTTT.

This chain uses TRBV5-1 with TRBJ2-6; TRBD1 matches at 7 bases. CDR1 is SGHRS and CDR2 is YFSETQ in the germline V gene. This CDR3 spans 18 amino acids. The V and J ends lost 2 bases and 1 base, in that order; junction bases with no gene match: 9. The CDR3 DNA sequence: TGCGCCAGCAGCTTAATTGGACAGGTCCTATCTGGGGCCAACGTCCTGACTTTC. Its protein product is CASSLIGQVLSGANVLTF.